The entry below gives a single T cell receptor (beta chain) sequence along with its context. Its target is unknown. The data derive from a study of shared clonotypes between healthy human individuals. Every immunoSEQ plate was one replicate of a subset's evenly spread DNA. Only in-frame clones appear in the TCRdb table, and some are missing; sequencing was by immunoSEQ multiplex PCR. This sample carries a few million clones, around 90% of them seen once, and the ten largest clones take around 0.38%. There are 14 residues in the CDR3. Trimming removed 4 bases from V and 5 bases from J, with 13 bases in between. The germline CDR1 and CDR2 sequences are SGDLS and YYNGEE. Findings and limits, study-wide: Donor clonotype sharing was expected to depend on sequencing depth.

Recent acute infections and vaccinations were absent in the healthy HIV-negative adult donors. The rearrangement links TRBV9 to TRBJ2-1; D possibly matches TRBD1 or TRBD2 (5 bases each). The sequencing sample was made of naive CD4+ T cells from PBMCs. Subset meaning: CD45RA+ positively selected. The receptor was derived from a man aged 18 to 30 in good health. Some clones in this sample may be carry-over from other donors' samples. The CDR3 DNA sequence: TGTGCCAGCAGCCTCTGGGGGACCGACAATGAGCAGTTCTTC. Translated, it gives CASSLWGTDNEQFF.